This is a list of T cell receptor beta chains from one sample in a study of cytomegalovirus exposure and HLA in healthy donors. TCRdb keeps only in-frame clones here, not all; method: immunoSEQ multiplex PCR. The data show 95,000 to 100,000 clones, more than 70% seen once. The sample taken for sequencing was PBMCs. The receptors here all came from a man aged 30-40 years in good health and CMV-seronegative. Both conserved end residues are part of each CDR3. D genes are given only for firm matches. Size is stated for part of the rows, as once, few or many counts, or as a class when the clone is expanded.

V,D,J,size,CDR3,DNA
TRBV18,.,TRBJ2-3,.,CASSPPMVEDTQYF,TGTGCCAGCTCACCACCGATGGTAGAAGATACGCAGTATTTT
TRBV27,.,TRBJ2-7,once,CASSPPGYEQYF,TGTGCCAGCAGTCCTCCAGGTTACGAGCAGTACTTC
TRBV25-1,TRBD1,TRBJ2-7,.,CATSIGTGAGEQYF,TGTGCCACGTCGATCGGAACAGGGGCGGGCGAGCAGTACTTC
TRBV19,TRBD2,TRBJ2-2,.,CASSIARTSISGELFF,TGTGCCAGTAGTATAGCTAGGACTAGCATCTCCGGGGAGCTGTTTTTT
TRBV5-1,.,TRBJ1-1,few,CASSSLQGNTEAFF,TGCGCCAGCAGCAGCTTACAGGGAAACACTGAAGCTTTCTTT
TRBV11-2,.,TRBJ2-3,.,CASSSPLTSTGTDTQYF,TGTGCCAGCAGCTCCCCCCTGACCAGCACGGGGACAGATACGCAGTATTTT
TRBV18,TRBD1,TRBJ1-1,.,CASSPTRTGRGTEAFF,TGTGCCAGCTCACCAACCAGGACAGGGAGGGGCACTGAAGCTTTCTTT
TRBV5-4,TRBD1,TRBJ2-7,.,CASSHPGGQGAYEQYF,TGTGCCAGCAGCCACCCTGGGGGACAGGGGGCTTACGAGCAGTACTTC
TRBV6-5,.,TRBJ1-2,.,CASSYRRTDGSGYTF,TGTGCCAGCAGTTACCGTCGGACAGACGGTTCTGGCTACACCTTC
TRBV28,TRBD1,TRBJ2-2,.,CTSRNRGRDTGELFF,TGTACCAGCAGGAACAGGGGGCGAGACACCGGGGAGCTGTTTTTT
TRBV11-2,.,TRBJ2-6,.,CASSLAPAGTGANVLTF,TGTGCCAGCAGCTTAGCCCCCGCAGGAACGGGGGCCAACGTCCTGACTTTC
TRBV2,TRBD1,TRBJ1-5,.,CASQPGQGGNQPQHF,TGTGCCAGCCAACCGGGACAGGGAGGCAATCAGCCCCAGCATTTT
TRBV4-1,TRBD1,TRBJ2-7,.,CASSQGAYRDREYEQYF,TGCGCCAGCAGTCAAGGAGCCTACCGGGACAGAGAATACGAGCAGTACTTC
TRBV7-6,TRBD1,TRBJ1-2,.,CASSLVGTDGGGYTF,TGTGCCAGCAGCTTAGTCGGGACAGATGGGGGAGGCTACACCTTC
TRBV29-1,TRBD1,TRBJ2-1,.,CSAEGDRVFTGGNEQFF,TGCAGCGCCGAGGGGGACAGGGTCTTTACGGGTGGCAATGAGCAGTTCTTC
TRBV7-9,.,TRBJ2-2,.,CASSLAVTGELFF,TGTGCCAGCAGCTTGGCAGTCACCGGGGAGCTGTTTTTT
TRBV4-1,TRBD1,TRBJ2-4,.,CASSQGQGAKNIQYF,TGCGCCAGCAGCCAAGGACAGGGGGCTAAAAACATTCAGTACTTC
TRBV30,TRBD2,TRBJ2-5,.,CAWSRGTIQETQYF,TGTGCCTGGAGTCGAGGGACTATACAAGAGACCCAGTACTTC
TRBV2,TRBD1,TRBJ2-2,.,CASSKGQKNTGELFF,TGTGCCAGCAGTAAGGGACAGAAGAACACCGGGGAGCTGTTTTTT
TRBV5-6,.,TRBJ2-7,.,CASSLIQGAKTKTGDF,TGTGCCAGCAGCTTAATACAGGGCGCCAAAACAAAGACCGGGGACTTC
TRBV5-5,.,TRBJ2-5,few,CASSLVEYQETQYF,TGTGCCAGCAGCTTGGTGGAGTATCAAGAGACCCAGTACTTC
TRBV7-3,TRBD1,TRBJ2-2,.,CASSPGTGVSGELFF,TGTGCCAGCAGCCCCGGGACAGGGGTATCCGGGGAGCTGTTTTTT
TRBV15,.,TRBJ1-2,.,CATSRDRGSYGYTF,TGTGCCACCAGCAGAGACAGGGGAAGCTATGGCTACACCTTC
TRBV30,TRBD1,TRBJ2-5,.,CAWSQTGSRGFQETQYF,TGTGCCTGGAGCCAGACAGGGAGTCGGGGTTTCCAAGAGACCCAGTACTTC
TRBV7-9,TRBD1,TRBJ2-7,.,CASSRIRTGLYEQYF,TGTGCCAGCAGCCGAATTCGGACAGGACTCTACGAGCAGTACTTC
TRBV18,TRBD1,TRBJ2-3,.,CASSPPSGTGIDTQYF,TGTGCCAGCTCACCACCTTCCGGGACAGGGATAGATACGCAGTATTTT
TRBV4-2,.,TRBJ1-1,.,CASRGETGYTEAFF,TGTGCCAGCAGAGGAGAAACAGGATACACTGAAGCTTTCTTT
TRBV10-3,TRBD2,TRBJ2-3,.,CAISEGPGGPTDTQYF,TGTGCCATCAGTGAAGGTCCGGGGGGGCCCACAGATACGCAGTATTTT
TRBV5-1,TRBD2,TRBJ2-7,.,CASRPPSGSIYEQYF,TGCGCCAGCAGGCCCCCTAGCGGGAGTATCTACGAGCAGTACTTC
TRBV5-4,TRBD2,TRBJ2-3,.,CASSPPGLAGGRADTQYF,TGTGCCAGCAGCCCGCCGGGACTAGCGGGGGGGCGAGCAGATACGCAGTATTTT
TRBV7-9,.,TRBJ1-5,.,CASSAPPRNQPQHF,TGTGCCAGCAGCGCACCCCCGAGAAATCAGCCCCAGCATTTT
TRBV2,TRBD1,TRBJ1-5,.,CASASQPDRGRVGNQPQHF,TGTGCCAGCGCCAGCCAGCCGGACAGGGGGCGAGTCGGCAATCAGCCCCAGCATTTT
TRBV4-2,.,TRBJ1-5,.,CASSQPRGRARIDHSNQPQHF,TGTGCCAGCAGTCAACCCCGTGGGCGGGCCCGGATAGACCATAGCAATCAGCCCCAGCATTTT
TRBV6-1,TRBD2,TRBJ2-1,.,CATSRDYSYNEQFF,TGTGCCACGAGCCGGGACTACTCCTACAATGAGCAGTTCTTC
TRBV4-1,TRBD1,TRBJ2-1,.,CASSQEGGPGQGTYNEQFF,TGCGCCAGCAGCCAAGAAGGGGGACCGGGACAGGGCACCTACAATGAGCAGTTCTTC
TRBV19,TRBD1,TRBJ1-6,once,CASRQGNSYNSPLHF,TGTGCCAGTCGACAGGGAAACTCCTATAATTCACCCCTCCACTTT
TRBV7-7,TRBD1,TRBJ2-5,.,CASSLGTGGKETQYF,TGTGCTAGCAGCTTAGGGACAGGGGGCAAAGAGACCCAGTACTTC
TRBV4-1,TRBD1,TRBJ1-2,.,CASSHRRGQGYGYTF,TGCGCCAGCAGCCATCGACGGGGACAGGGCTATGGCTACACCTTC
TRBV27,.,TRBJ1-2,.,CASSLTGNYGYTF,TGTGCCAGCAGTCTGACAGGAAACTATGGCTACACCTTC
TRBV29-1,.,TRBJ2-2,.,CSVQSGTRGPATGELFF,TGCAGCGTTCAGTCCGGGACAAGGGGCCCCGCCACCGGGGAGCTGTTTTTT
TRBV5-5,TRBD1,TRBJ1-1,.,CASSRDRSDTEAFF,TGTGCCAGCAGCCGGGACAGATCAGACACTGAAGCTTTCTTT
TRBV15,.,TRBJ1-4,.,CATSREGQANEKLFF,TGTGCCACCAGCAGAGAGGGGCAGGCAAATGAAAAACTGTTTTTT
TRBV6-6,.,TRBJ2-5,.,CASSYRDRQETQYF,TGTGCCAGCAGTTATCGTGACAGGCAAGAGACCCAGTACTTC
TRBV30,.,TRBJ1-2,.,CAWSQGRNYGYTF,TGTGCCTGGAGTCAGGGGCGGAACTATGGCTACACCTTC
TRBV30,TRBD2,TRBJ2-3,.,CAWSWGGSTDTQYF,TGTGCCTGGAGTTGGGGGGGGAGCACAGATACGCAGTATTTT
TRBV15,.,TRBJ1-4,.,CATSRDEKGRILFF,TGTGCCACCAGCAGAGATGAAAAGGGGCGGATTCTGTTTTTT
TRBV27,TRBD2,TRBJ2-1,once,CASSLWGGRLSSYNEQFF,TGTGCCAGCAGTTTATGGGGGGGGAGGCTTAGCTCCTACAATGAGCAGTTCTTC
TRBV19,.,TRBJ2-1,.,CASSLYNEQFF,TGTGCCAGTAGCTTGTACAATGAGCAGTTCTTC
TRBV6-5,.,TRBJ2-3,.,CASSSLDPDTQYF,TGTGCCAGCAGCTCCCTAGACCCAGATACGCAGTATTTT
TRBV9,TRBD2,TRBJ2-5,.,CASSVSGTQETQYF,TGTGCCAGCAGCGTTAGCGGGACTCAAGAGACCCAGTACTTC
TRBV2,TRBD2,TRBJ2-7,once,CASSTIAGAGEQYF,TGTGCCAGCTCAACGATAGCGGGAGCAGGCGAGCAGTACTTC
TRBV7-2,.,TRBJ2-2,.,CARAGHTNTGELFF,TGTGCCAGAGCAGGCCATACGAACACCGGGGAGCTGTTTTTT
TRBV6-1,.,TRBJ1-5,.,CASRQGLSNQPQHF,TGTGCCAGCAGACAGGGTCTGAGCAATCAGCCCCAGCATTTT
TRBV2,TRBD1,TRBJ2-1,once,CASLQRTGDNEQFF,TGTGCCAGCCTCCAAAGGACAGGGGACAATGAGCAGTTCTTC
TRBV27,TRBD1,TRBJ1-2,once,CASSLSYPRTGRAYGYTF,TGTGCCAGCAGTTTATCATACCCCCGGACAGGGCGCGCATATGGCTACACCTTC
TRBV6-5,.,TRBJ2-7,.,CASSQTETSSYEQYF,TGTGCCAGCAGCCAGACAGAAACAAGCTCCTACGAGCAGTACTTC
TRBV28,.,TRBJ2-7,.,CASSPIRGPKDEQYF,TGTGCCAGCAGTCCAATCCGCGGCCCCAAAGACGAGCAGTACTTC